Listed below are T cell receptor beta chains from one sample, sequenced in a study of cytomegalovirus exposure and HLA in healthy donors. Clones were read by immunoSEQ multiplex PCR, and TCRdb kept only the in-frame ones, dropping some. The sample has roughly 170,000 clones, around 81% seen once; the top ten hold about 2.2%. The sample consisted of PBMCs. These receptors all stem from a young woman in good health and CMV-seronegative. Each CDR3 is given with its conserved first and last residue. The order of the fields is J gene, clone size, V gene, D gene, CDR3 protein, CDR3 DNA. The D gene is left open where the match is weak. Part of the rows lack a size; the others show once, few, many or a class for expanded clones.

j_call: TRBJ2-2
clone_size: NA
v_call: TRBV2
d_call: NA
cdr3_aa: CASSEALDTGELFF
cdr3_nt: TGTGCCAGCAGTGAAGCTCTTGACACCGGGGAGCTGTTTTTT

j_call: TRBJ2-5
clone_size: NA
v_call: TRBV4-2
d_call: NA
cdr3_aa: CASSQAEGGIQETQYF
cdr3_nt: TGTGCCAGCAGCCAAGCGGAGGGAGGCATTCAAGAGACCCAGTACTTC

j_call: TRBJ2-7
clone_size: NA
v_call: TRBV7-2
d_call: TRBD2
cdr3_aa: CASSQTSGGIYEQYF
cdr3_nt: TGTGCCAGCAGCCAGACTAGCGGGGGAATCTACGAGCAGTACTTC

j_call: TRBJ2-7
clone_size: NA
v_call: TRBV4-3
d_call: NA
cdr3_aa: CASSQQDSGYEQYF
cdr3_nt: TGCGCCAGCAGCCAACAGGACAGCGGCTACGAGCAGTACTTC

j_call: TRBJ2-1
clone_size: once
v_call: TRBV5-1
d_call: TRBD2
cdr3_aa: CASSLEVASGGQFF
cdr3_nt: TGCGCCAGCAGCTTGGAGGTGGCGAGCGGGGGGCAGTTCTTC

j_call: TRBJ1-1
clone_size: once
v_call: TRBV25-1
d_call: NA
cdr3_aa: CASAPRTYTEAFF
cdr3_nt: TGTGCCAGCGCTCCTAGAACTTACACTGAAGCTTTCTTT

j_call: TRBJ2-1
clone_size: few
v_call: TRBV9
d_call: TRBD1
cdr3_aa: CASSKRGTGGSYEQFF
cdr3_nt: TGTGCCAGCAGTAAACGGGGGACAGGGGGCAGTTATGAGCAGTTCTTC

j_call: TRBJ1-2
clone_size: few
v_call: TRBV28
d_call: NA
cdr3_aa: CASSRENGYTF
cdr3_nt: TGTGCCAGCAGCAGGGAAAATGGCTACACCTTC

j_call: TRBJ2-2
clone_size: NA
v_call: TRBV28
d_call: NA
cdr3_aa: CASSFIRQGLNTGELFF
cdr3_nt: TGTGCCAGCAGTTTCATTAGGCAGGGCCTTAACACCGGGGAGCTGTTTTTT

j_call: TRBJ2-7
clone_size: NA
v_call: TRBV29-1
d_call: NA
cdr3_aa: CSVGILGSSYEQYF
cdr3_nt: TGCAGCGTTGGAATTCTGGGGAGCTCCTACGAGCAGTACTTC

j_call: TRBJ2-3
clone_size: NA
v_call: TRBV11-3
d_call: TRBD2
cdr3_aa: CASSFTLAGRTDTQYF
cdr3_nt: TGTGCCAGCAGCTTCACACTAGCGGGACGCACAGATACGCAGTATTTT

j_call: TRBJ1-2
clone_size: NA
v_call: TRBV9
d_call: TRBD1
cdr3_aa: CASSASTGARGYTF
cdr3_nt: TGTGCCAGCAGCGCTTCGACAGGGGCAAGAGGCTACACCTTC

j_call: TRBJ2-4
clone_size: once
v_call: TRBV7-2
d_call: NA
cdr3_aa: CASSLSGSLAKNIQYF
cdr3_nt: TGTGCCAGCAGCTTATCAGGGTCCTTAGCCAAAAACATTCAGTACTTC

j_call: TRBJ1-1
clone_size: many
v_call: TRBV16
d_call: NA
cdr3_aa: CASSQFGGKNTEAFF
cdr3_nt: TGTGCCAGCAGCCAATTCGGGGGGAAGAACACTGAAGCTTTCTTT

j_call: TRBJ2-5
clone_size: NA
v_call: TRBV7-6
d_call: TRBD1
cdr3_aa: CASSKTGMGQETQYF
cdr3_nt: TGTGCCAGCAGCAAGACAGGGATGGGGCAAGAGACCCAGTACTTC

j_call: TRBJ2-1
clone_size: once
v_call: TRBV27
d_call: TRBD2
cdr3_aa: CASSSIAGGGEQFF
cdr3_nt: TGTGCCAGCAGTTCCATAGCGGGAGGGGGTGAGCAGTTCTTC

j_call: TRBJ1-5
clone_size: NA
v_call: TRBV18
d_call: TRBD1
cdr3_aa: CASSPSRGGQGGNQPQHF
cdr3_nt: TGTGCCAGCTCTCCGTCACGAGGGGGACAGGGGGGGAATCAGCCCCAGCATTTT

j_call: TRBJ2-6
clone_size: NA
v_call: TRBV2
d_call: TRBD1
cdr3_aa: CASSLRRGPDSGANVLTF
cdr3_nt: TGTGCCAGCAGCCTTCGCAGGGGGCCCGACTCTGGGGCCAACGTCCTGACTTTC

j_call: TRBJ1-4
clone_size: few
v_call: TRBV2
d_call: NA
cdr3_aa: CASTLQGLANEKLFF
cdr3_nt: TGTGCCAGCACTCTGCAGGGGTTAGCTAATGAAAAACTGTTTTTT

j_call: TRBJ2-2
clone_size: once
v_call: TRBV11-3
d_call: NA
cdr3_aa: CASGETMNTGELFF
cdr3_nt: TGTGCCAGCGGGGAGACGATGAACACCGGGGAGCTGTTTTTT

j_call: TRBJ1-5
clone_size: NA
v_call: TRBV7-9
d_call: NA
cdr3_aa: CASSLTNSNQPQHF
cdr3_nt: TGTGCCAGCAGTCTCACAAACAGCAATCAGCCCCAGCATTTT

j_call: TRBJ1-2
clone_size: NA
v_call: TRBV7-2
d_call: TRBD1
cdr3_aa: CASSLETQGESGYTF
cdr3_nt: TGTGCCAGCAGCTTAGAAACACAGGGGGAAAGCGGCTACACCTTC

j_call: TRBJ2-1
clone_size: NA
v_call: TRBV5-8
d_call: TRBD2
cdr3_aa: CASSQTSGGYNEQFF
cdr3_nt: TGTGCCAGCAGCCAAACTAGCGGGGGATACAATGAGCAGTTCTTC

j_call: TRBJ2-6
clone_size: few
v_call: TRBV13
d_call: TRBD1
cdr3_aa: CASSLYRQGLFSGANVLTF
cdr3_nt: TGTGCCAGCAGCTTATACCGACAGGGCCTTTTCTCTGGGGCCAACGTCCTGACTTTC

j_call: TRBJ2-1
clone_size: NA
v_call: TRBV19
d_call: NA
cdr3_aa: CASSSSPDEQFF
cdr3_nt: TGTGCCAGTAGTTCGTCTCCGGATGAGCAGTTCTTC